The T cell receptor beta chain described here comes from a study of CD8 T cells in Susac syndrome. The CDR3 contains 16 residues. Losses at the gene ends were 6 bases for V and 5 bases for J; bases not matched to a gene: 11. From germline, CDR1 is MGHRA and CDR2 YSYEKL. Reverse transcription of 0.5 to 1 ug RNA was carried out with random hexamers. With immunoSEQ multiplex PCR, TCR beta CDR3 was amplified across 54 Vbeta and 13 Jbeta. Using its own MiXCR run on the immunoSEQ multiplex PCR reads, TCRdb lists one record per CDR3 protein. The profile shows just over 150,000 distinct CDR3 sequences, roughly 96% of them singletons.

V is TRBV4-1 and J is TRBJ2-3, with 10 bases that match TRBD2. The sample taken for sequencing was CD4+ T cells from PBMCs. This clonotype was obtained from a human donor with Susac syndrome. The CDR3 region is CASSQSSGGILDTQYF. The CDR3 DNA reads TGCGCCAGCAGTCAATCTAGCGGGGGCATATTAGATACGCAGTATTTT.